The 14 T cell receptor beta chains given below trace back to one sample, sequenced in a study of T cells in Graves' hyperthyroidism and ophthalmopathy. The source material, RNA transcripts, was used to amplify TCR beta CDR3 regions. In the first-round RT-PCR of the TCR CDR3, the HTBI primer set was used. TCRdb passed the multiplex PCR reads through MiXCR, listing each CDR3 protein once. The data show 500,000 to 800,000 distinct CDR3 sequences, about 15% seen once. Material: blood. The source is a woman in her 50s with Graves' ophthalmopathy.

This clonotype was counted many times. The chain carries TRBV30 and TRBJ1-2, with D unclear. V was trimmed by 4 bases and J by 4 bases, leaving 13 bases between them. Germline assignment: CDR1 GTSNPN and CDR2 SVGIG (reference sequence). The CDR3 covers 13 residues. The CDR3 region has the DNA TGTGCCTGGAACAGAGGGATAACCTATGGCTACACCTTC. It yields the protein CAWNRGITYGYTF.

This clonotype showed up many times. V and J are TRBV7-2 and TRBJ2-3; D possibly corresponds to TRBD2 (6 bases). The germline V gene encodes CDR1 SGHTA and CDR2 FQGNSA. There are 15 residues in the CDR3. Trimming removed 3 bases from V and 4 bases from J, with 14 bases in between. CDR3 region: CASSFRDSLPDTQYF. The DNA for the CDR3 is TGTGCCAGCAGCTTCCGGGACTCTCTTCCAGATACGCAGTATTTT.

The rearrangement uses TRBV7-9 and TRBJ1-2, with TRBD1 matching 7 bases. The ends lost 2 bases at V and 0 bases at J; junction bases unmatched: 15. This CDR3 has 19 residues. Germline V lookup: CDR1 SEHNR, CDR2 FQNEAQ (reference sequence). The CDR3 loop reads CASSLHSLGTATSNYGYTF. In DNA, the CDR3 is TGTGCCAGCAGCTTACATTCTCTCGGGACAGCGACCTCTAACTATGGCTACACCTTC.

This clonotype was detected many times. The chain carries TRBV30 and TRBJ2-1; D gene unclear. CDR1 GTSNPN and CDR2 SVGIG come from the germline V gene (reference sequence). This CDR3 region has 15 residues. With 1 base removed from V and 0 bases from J, the gap between germline ends came to 10 bases. The CDR3 nucleotides are TGTGCCTGGAGTGACCCTTCGAGCTCCTACAATGAGCAGTTCTTC. Residues: CAWSDPSSSYNEQFF.

A single count supports this clonotype. A much larger clone lies a single base off, so this may be a read error. J is TRBJ2-3 and V is TRBV5-1; perhaps TRBD1 as D (6 bases). Germline V gene data show CDR1 as SGHRS and CDR2 as YFSETQ. Trimming cost V 4 bases and J 5 bases, with 14 bases left between them. The CDR3 contains 14 residues. CDR3 in amino acids: CASSQWGQGDTQYF. The DNA for the CDR3 is TGCGCCAGCAGCCAGTGGGGGCAGGGAGATACGCAGTATTTT.

This clonotype was counted between two and nine times. The rearrangement uses TRBV5-1 and TRBJ2-3, with D maybe TRBD1 (6 bases). The germline gives CDR1 SGHRS, CDR2 YFSETQ. There are 13 residues in the CDR3. V lost 9 bases and J lost 4, with 15 bases in between. The CDR3 bases are TGCGCCACCAGAGGACAGTTCCCAGATACGCAGTATTTT. It specifies CATRGQFPDTQYF.

This clonotype was observed at least ten times. J is TRBJ2-7 and V is TRBV6-1; 7 nucleotides line up with TRBD1. Germline-derived CDR1 and CDR2 are MNHNS and SASEGT. The CDR3 length is 14 residues. The trim removed 5 bases at V and 0 bases at J, leaving 4 bases unmatched. The CDR3 DNA is TGTGCCAGCAGTCAGGACAGGCCCTCCTACGAGCAGTACTTC. This sequence encodes CASSQDRPSYEQYF.

This CDR3 is CASSYSWNNYGYTF. The CDR3 bases are TGTGCCAGCAGTTACTCTTGGAATAACTATGGCTACACCTTC. The genes are TRBV6-2 or TRBV6-3 and TRBJ1-2, with unresolved D. The CDR3 loop spans 14 amino acids. Germline lookup yields CDR1 MNHEY and CDR2 SVGEGT. The germline V and J ends were trimmed by 0 bases and 1 base, with 6 bases remaining between them.

The gene calls are TRBV19 and TRBJ2-2; 9 bases are a match to TRBD1. This CDR3 spans 18 amino acids. The V gene's germline CDR1 is LNHDA and CDR2 SQIVND (reference sequence). Trimming removed 8 bases from V and 4 bases from J; junction bases left unmatched: 17. The CDR3: CASSTRDRVGPSTGELFF. CDR3 in DNA: TGTGCCAGTTCAACCCGGGACAGGGTGGGTCCGAGCACCGGGGAGCTGTTTTTT.

This clonotype was picked up a small number of times. This sequence joins TRBV29-1 and TRBJ2-7; D perhaps matches TRBD1 (6 bases). The CDR3 length is 14 residues. Germline CDR1 is SQVTM and CDR2 is ANQGSEA. Trimming shortened V by 6 bases and J by 2 bases, and 17 bases separated the two germline ends. The CDR3 DNA follows: TGCAGCGTACTCTCCCAGGACAGAACCTACGAGCAGTACTTC. This sequence encodes CSVLSQDRTYEQYF.

This clonotype was seen repeatedly, ten times or more. The chain has TRBV28 and TRBJ2-2; TRBD1 is a possible D gene (6 bases). V was pared by 8 bases and J by 0 bases, with 16 bases between. Germline V gene lookup returns CDR1 MDHEN and CDR2 SYDVKM. This CDR3 contains 16 residues. Written as DNA, the CDR3 is TGTGCCAGCGGGGTCGTTTGGACAGCGAACACCGGGGAGCTGTTTTTT. Translated, it gives CASGVVWTANTGELFF.

The J gene is TRBJ1-1, the V gene TRBV24-1; D remains ambiguous. This CDR3 is 15 amino acids long. The germline V gene encodes CDR1 KGHDR and CDR2 SFDVKD. Between the trimmed V and J ends, which lost 3 bases and 1 base, there was a span of 11 bases. This CDR3 reads CATSDNRQGNTEAFF. CDR3 in DNA: TGTGCCACCAGTGATAACCGACAAGGGAACACTGAAGCTTTCTTT.

This clonotype was counted ten times or more. V is TRBV20-1 and J is TRBJ2-1; 12 bases fit TRBD2. Germline V CDR1 and CDR2: DFQATT, SNEGSKA (reference sequence). The V gene end was trimmed by 0 bases and the J gene end by 7 bases; junction bases not matched to a gene: 4. CDR3 length equals 15 residues. The CDR3 bases are TGCAGTGCTAGAGACCCTAGCGGGAGGGGGAATGAGCAGTTCTTC. Its protein is CSARDPSGRGNEQFF.

This clonotype was counted many times. This chain connects TRBV13 to TRBJ2-7, with TRBD2 matching 16 bases. Germline values: CDR1 PRHDT, CDR2 FYEKMQ (reference sequence). Trimming took 5 bases from V and 9 from J; bases not matched to a gene: 7. The CDR3 loop spans 15 amino acids. The DNA of the CDR3 is TGTGCCAGCAGCACGGGGACTAGCGGGAGGGTCACGCAGTACTTC. It is translated as CASSTGTSGRVTQYF.